One sample yielded the 13 T cell receptor beta chains listed below, sequenced in a study of response to subunit inactivated influenza vaccine. TCRdb used MiXCR to reprocess the RT-PCR reads, holding one entry per CDR3 protein. The table includes about 780,000 distinct CDR3 sequences, about 18% detected once. Material: PBMCs from blood, obtained about 5 days after vaccination. The source is a man in his forties or fifties who received an inactivated influenza vaccine.

CDR3 DNA: TGTGCCAGCAGCCCGACGACTAGCGCTTTCTACAATGAGCAGTTCTTC. Translation gives CASSPTTSAFYNEQFF. The V gene is TRBV7-9, the J gene TRBJ2-1; 8 nucleotides align to TRBD2. V shed 5 bases and J 3 bases; nucleotides not matched to a gene: 9. CDR3 length: 16 residues. Germline-derived CDR1 and CDR2 are SEHNR and FQNEAQ (reference sequence).

V and J are TRBV30 and TRBJ2-5; maybe TRBD2 (5 bases). This CDR3 comprises 16 residues. With 0 bases removed from V and 4 bases from J, the gap between germline ends came to 18 bases. CDR1 and CDR2 (germline): GTSNPN, SVGIG (reference sequence). The CDR3 DNA is TGTGCCTGGAGTGTAACAACGACAATCACTAGAGAGACCCAGTACTTC. It specifies CAWSVTTTITRETQYF.

A few counts support this clonotype. The V call is TRBV4-3, the J call TRBJ2-3; 7 nucleotides agree with TRBD2. The junction had 9 bases not matched to a gene; V was cut back by 6 bases and J by 3 bases. The CDR3 is 15 amino acids. CDR1 LGHNA and CDR2 YSLEER come from the germline V gene. The CDR3 coding sequence is TGCGCCAGCAGTGGTGAGGGAGGGCCAACAGATACGCAGTATTTT. Translated: CASSGEGGPTDTQYF.

The chain has TRBV12-3 or TRBV12-4 and TRBJ2-2; tentatively, D is TRBD2 (6 bases). This CDR3 spans 15 amino acids. V was trimmed by 5 bases and J by 6 bases, leaving 16 bases between them. CDR3 in DNA: TGTGCCAGCAGTACCGGGGGAGCGAGGGCCGGGGAGCTGTTTTTT. Encoded protein: CASSTGGARAGELFF.

This clonotype was seen more than once but under ten times. The V and J genes are TRBV20-1 and TRBJ2-5; TRBD2 aligns across 9 bases. The trim removed 6 bases at V and 5 bases at J, leaving 4 bases unmatched. The CDR3 extends over 12 amino acids. The germline gives CDR1 DFQATT, CDR2 SNEGSKA (reference sequence). The CDR3 DNA reads TGCAGTGCCAACGGACTAGCGGAGACCCAGTACTTC. Translating gives CSANGLAETQYF.

A few counts support this clonotype. V usage is TRBV7-9 and J usage is TRBJ2-1, with D unresolved. This CDR3 is 13 amino acids long. Per germline, CDR1 SEHNR and CDR2 FQNEAQ (reference sequence). V lost 6 bases and J 5 bases, leaving 11 bases between the germline ends. The CDR3, as DNA: TGTGCCAGCAGTAAACTCCCCCACAATGAGCAGTTCTTC. Protein sequence: CASSKLPHNEQFF.

This sequence joins TRBV5-6 and TRBJ2-2; 7 positions match TRBD1. The CDR3 has 13 amino acids. V lost 3 bases to trimming and J lost 8 bases; unmatched junction nucleotides: 4. CDR1 is SGHDT and CDR2 is YYEEEE in the germline V gene. The CDR3 coding sequence is TGTGCCAGCAGCTCAGGGGGTTTTGGGGAGCTGTTTTTT. It yields the protein CASSSGGFGELFF. The variable domain in full, completed from reference TRBV5-6 and TRBJ2-2, reads DAGVTQSPTHLIKTRGQQVTLRCSPKSGHDTVSWYQQALGQGPQFIFQYYEEEERQRGNFPDRFSGHQFPNYSSELNVNALLLGDSALYLCASSSGGFGELFFGEGSRLTVL.

For the CDR3, the DNA is TGTGCCAGCAGCAAAGTCTCCCGGACTAGTGCTTACGAGCAGTACTTC. It encodes CASSKVSRTSAYEQYF. The chain uses TRBV21-1 and TRBJ2-7; the table's D gene call, TRBD2, was not cross checked with the DNA. TRBV21-1 is described as a pseudogene. This CDR3 has 16 residues.

The V call is TRBV11-2, the J call TRBJ1-1; no clear D. The CDR3 is made up of 13 amino acids. V lost 5 bases and J lost 11, with 18 bases in between. Per the germline V gene, CDR1 is SGHAT and CDR2 is FQNNGV. The CDR3 spells CASSVNSLTRAFF. The DNA of the CDR3 is TGTGCCAGCAGCGTAAACAGTTTAACCCGCGCTTTCTTT.

This clonotype was counted many times. The chain links TRBV6-1 to TRBJ2-7, with D possibly called TRBD1 or TRBD2 (6 bases each). CDR3 length: 13 residues. The V gene's germline CDR1 is MNHNS and CDR2 SASEGT. V lost 6 bases and J 2 bases, leaving 11 bases between the germline ends. CDR3 in amino acids: CASSRGPTYEQYF. DNA for the CDR3: TGTGCCAGCAGCCGGGGGCCGACCTACGAGCAGTACTTC.

In its sample, this clonotype was seen a few times. The chain couples TRBV20-1 to TRBJ1-6; D gene uncertain. With 1 base removed from V and 6 bases from J, the gap between germline ends came to 10 bases. Per the germline V gene, CDR1 is DFQATT and CDR2 is SNEGSKA (reference sequence). The length of the CDR3 is 14 residues. CDR3 sequence: CSARVAGTNSPLHF. The CDR3 DNA reads TGCAGTGCTAGAGTGGCAGGAACTAATTCACCCCTCCACTTT.

The chain is built from TRBV7-2 and TRBJ2-5; a weak D match, TRBD1 (6 bases). Trimming left V 4 bases short and J 5 bases short, with 14 bases between. Germline values: CDR1 SGHTA, CDR2 FQGNSA. The CDR3 consists of 14 residues. The CDR3, as DNA: TGTGCCAGCAGCTCAAACAGGGCGGCGGAGACCCAGTACTTC. Translated: CASSSNRAAETQYF.

This clonotype was seen only a few times. The chain has TRBV12-3 or TRBV12-4 and TRBJ2-5; D remains ambiguous. V was shortened by 5 bases and J by 7 bases, with 8 bases between the two germline ends. The CDR3 totals 11 residues. The DNA of the CDR3 is TGTGCCAGCAGTCGAGAATGGACCCAGTACTTC. It translates to CASSREWTQYF.